The rows below give T cell receptor beta chains drawn from one sample of a study of blood T cell repertoires in COVID-19. Here immunoSEQ multiplex PCR was the method, and the copy in TCRdb shows in-frame clones only, minus some. This table holds around 260,000 clones, around nine tenths found once. Sample: peripheral blood. These receptors originate from a man in his forties who had recovered from COVID-19. The CDR3 runs from the conserved cysteine through the conserved F or W. The D gene is left open where the match is weak. A clone size is listed for some rows: how often the clone was seen (once, few, many), or a class if it is expanded.

abundance,d_gene,j_gene,v_gene,CDR3aa,CDR3nt
-,TRBD1,TRBJ1-5,TRBV3-1/TRBV3-2,CASSLGPLQGAVINQPQHF,TGTGCCAGCAGCCTGGGACCCCTACAGGGGGCCGTAATCAATCAGCCCCAGCATTTT
-,TRBD2,TRBJ2-5,TRBV6-5,CASSSTAGGETQYF,TGTGCCAGCAGTTCTACAGCGGGGGGGGAGACCCAGTACTTC
-,TRBD1,TRBJ1-1,TRBV27,CASSGQGETEAFF,TGTGCCAGCAGCGGACAGGGAGAAACTGAAGCTTTCTTT
-,TRBD1,TRBJ1-2,TRBV6-6,CASSQTGGQGLGGYTF,TGTGCCAGCAGCCAAACAGGGGGACAGGGACTTGGTGGCTACACCTTC
-,TRBD1,TRBJ1-3,TRBV28,CASSPGQGVSGNTIYF,TGTGCCAGCAGCCCCGGACAGGGCGTCTCTGGAAACACCATATATTTT
-,-,TRBJ2-3,TRBV14,CASSLGLVAQYF,TGTGCCAGCAGCCTCGGACTGGTTGCGCAGTATTTT
-,TRBD2,TRBJ2-5,TRBV4-3,CASSQPGLAGKDNQETQYF,TGCGCCAGCAGCCAGCCGGGACTAGCGGGCAAAGATAACCAAGAGACCCAGTACTTC
-,-,TRBJ1-6,TRBV5-5,CASSLDSPLHF,TGTGCCAGCAGCTTGGACTCGCCCCTCCACTTT
-,TRBD2,TRBJ2-4,TRBV6-1,CASSEGLAGGTLAKNIQYF,TGTGCCAGCAGTGAAGGGCTAGCGGGAGGGACCCTAGCCAAAAACATTCAGTACTTC
-,TRBD1,TRBJ2-3,TRBV19,CASSSKLGQGRSDTQYF,TGTGCCAGTAGTTCTAAATTAGGACAGGGAAGATCAGATACGCAGTATTTT
-,-,TRBJ1-5,TRBV6-4,CASSPTLGSNQPQHF,TGTGCCAGCAGCCCGACCCTGGGCAGCAATCAGCCCCAGCATTTT
-,TRBD1,TRBJ1-2,TRBV15,CATSGGFGTGYGYTF,TGTGCCACCAGCGGCGGTTTCGGGACAGGATATGGCTACACCTTC
-,TRBD2,TRBJ2-2,TRBV10-2,CASSESGAGSGELFF,TGCGCCAGCAGTGAGAGCGGGGCGGGGTCCGGGGAGCTGTTTTTT
-,-,TRBJ1-4,TRBV2,CASEGPEGVKLFF,TGTGCCAGCGAGGGCCCGGAAGGTGTAAAACTGTTTTTT
-,TRBD1,TRBJ1-3,TRBV19,CASSDGQGFSGNTIYF,TGTGCCAGTAGTGACGGACAGGGCTTCTCTGGAAACACCATATATTTT
-,-,TRBJ2-7,TRBV9,CASSVATSPTHEQYF,TGTGCCAGCAGCGTAGCCACTAGCCCAACCCACGAGCAGTACTTC
-,-,TRBJ1-6,TRBV9,CASSVLGDNSPLHF,TGTGCCAGCAGCGTACTCGGGGATAATTCACCCCTCCACTTT
-,TRBD1,TRBJ2-2,TRBV5-1,CASSPIGGTGTGELFF,TGCGCCAGCAGCCCAATAGGGGGGACAGGGACCGGGGAGCTGTTTTTT
-,TRBD1,TRBJ1-1,TRBV13,CASSRGGQGYTEAFF,TGTGCCAGCAGCCGGGGGGGACAGGGTTATACTGAAGCTTTCTTT
-,TRBD2,TRBJ2-3,TRBV10-3,CATVDFSGPGTDTQYF,TGTGCCACCGTAGATTTTAGCGGGCCAGGCACAGATACGCAGTATTTT
-,-,TRBJ2-1,TRBV7-9,CASSYGFSGAVSYNEQFF,TGTGCCAGCAGCTATGGGTTTAGCGGCGCTGTTTCCTACAATGAGCAGTTCTTC
-,TRBD2,TRBJ2-2,TRBV7-8,CASILTSGGPGELFF,TGTGCCAGCATCTTGACTAGCGGGGGTCCCGGGGAGCTGTTTTTT
-,-,TRBJ2-5,TRBV6-5,CASSYDMGRETQYF,TGTGCCAGCAGTTACGATATGGGGCGCGAGACCCAGTACTTC
-,TRBD2,TRBJ2-3,TRBV5-4,CASGPAGGLYTQYF,TGTGCCAGCGGCCCTGCGGGGGGGCTATATACGCAGTATTTT
-,-,TRBJ1-4,TRBV7-2,CASSLVWGGEKLFF,TGTGCCAGCAGCTTAGTGTGGGGAGGTGAAAAACTGTTTTTT
-,TRBD1,TRBJ1-1,TRBV7-2,CASSLGHRGVNTEAFF,TGTGCCAGCAGCTTAGGTCACAGGGGGGTGAACACTGAAGCTTTCTTT
-,-,TRBJ2-1,TRBV15,CATSSSRGYNEQFF,TGTGCCACCAGCTCCTCCCGGGGGTACAATGAGCAGTTCTTC
-,-,TRBJ2-7,TRBV6-6,CASSYSALGAGEQYF,TGTGCCAGCAGTTACTCGGCGCTGGGGGCGGGCGAGCAGTACTTC
-,TRBD2,TRBJ2-1,TRBV13,CASSPSRLAGVSEQFF,TGTGCCAGCAGCCCATCTCGACTAGCGGGAGTGAGTGAGCAGTTCTTC
-,-,TRBJ1-2,TRBV29-1,CSVNQGPHGYTF,TGCAGCGTCAACCAGGGTCCTCATGGCTACACCTTC
-,-,TRBJ1-5,TRBV28,CASTNRGQGQQPQHF,TGTGCCAGCACCAATCGAGGGCAGGGACAACAGCCCCAGCATTTT
-,-,TRBJ1-4,TRBV19,CASSDSGSGFGEKLFF,TGTGCCAGTAGTGATTCAGGGTCTGGATTTGGTGAAAAACTGTTTTTT
-,-,TRBJ2-1,TRBV19,CASSIDGVSGGEQFF,TGTGCCAGTAGTATAGATGGGGTCTCCGGGGGTGAGCAGTTCTTC
-,-,TRBJ2-7,TRBV12-3/TRBV12-4,CASSRAGKDEQYF,TGTGCCAGCAGTAGGGCGGGCAAGGACGAGCAGTACTTC
once,TRBD2,TRBJ2-3,TRBV5-1,CASSLGRGGRTDTQYF,TGCGCCAGCAGCTTGGGACGGGGGGGGCGCACAGATACGCAGTATTTT
once,TRBD1,TRBJ1-2,TRBV5-4,CASSPEHGTGASGYTF,TGTGCCAGCAGCCCTGAACATGGGACAGGGGCATCCGGCTACACCTTC
-,-,TRBJ2-2,TRBV7-3,CASSPDFKNTGELFF,TGTGCCAGCAGCCCCGACTTTAAGAACACCGGGGAGCTGTTTTTT
-,-,TRBJ1-1,TRBV30,CALGDTEAFF,TGTGCTCTTGGAGACACTGAAGCTTTCTTT
few,TRBD2,TRBJ2-7,TRBV14,CASSRLAGGHEQYF,TGTGCCAGCAGCCGACTAGCGGGAGGCCACGAGCAGTACTTC
-,TRBD2,TRBJ2-1,TRBV5-4,CASSLASGAPYNEQFF,TGTGCCAGCAGCTTAGCCAGCGGGGCGCCCTACAATGAGCAGTTCTTC
-,-,TRBJ2-3,TRBV27,CASSFGQRPHDTQYF,TGTGCCAGCAGTTTTGGCCAGCGGCCCCACGATACGCAGTATTTT
-,-,TRBJ1-4,TRBV6-2/TRBV6-3,CASSPWGPDEKLFF,TGTGCCAGCAGCCCATGGGGGCCGGATGAAAAACTGTTTTTT
-,-,TRBJ1-2,TRBV27,CASSLSGGGYYGYTF,TGTGCCAGCAGTTTATCGGGCGGCGGGTACTATGGCTACACCTTC
-,-,TRBJ2-5,TRBV29-1,CSGYFLTGQETQYF,TGCAGCGGATATTTTCTGACGGGTCAAGAGACCCAGTACTTC
-,TRBD1,TRBJ2-7,TRBV6-5,CASIDRGGASYEQYF,TGTGCCAGCATCGACAGGGGGGGGGCGTCCTACGAGCAGTACTTC
-,-,TRBJ1-2,TRBV30,CAWSVGGSGYTF,TGTGCCTGGAGTGTAGGGGGATCTGGCTACACCTTC
-,TRBD1,TRBJ1-5,TRBV19,CASSMTGRRQPQHF,TGTGCCAGTAGTATGACAGGGAGGCGTCAGCCCCAGCATTTT